This entry concerns a single T cell receptor (beta chain). The CDR3 sequence is 16 residues long. The sample is drawn from a study of CXCR3-negative and CXCR3-positive naive CD8 T cells. In preparing the TRB cDNA libraries, 5' RACE with UMI labels was used. TCRdb re-analyzed the 5' RACE reads; it lists each CDR3 protein once, without DNA. The table lists around 96,000 distinct CDR3 sequences. What was sequenced was naive CXCR3- CD8+ T cells from blood. Subset reported: CD45RO-CCR7+CD27+CD95- naive CD8+ T cells lacking CXCR3 (TNR3-). The genes are TRBV12-3 or TRBV12-4 and TRBJ1-1; the D call of TRBD1 rests on TCRdb alone, since no DNA is present to check it. The receptor was derived from a human donor in good health. Some clones in this sample may be carry-over from other donors' samples. This CDR3 is CASSTWTGGRITEAFF.